The 2 T cell receptor beta chains listed next were all sequenced from one sample in a study of CD8+CD57+ T cells in acquired aplastic anemia (dated by TCRdb to 2016 to 2019). Reads for this sample came from an Illumina HiSeq 2000. Genomic DNA was used as template for profiling of TCR beta VDJ combinations and CDR3 sequences. TCRdb applied fastp at Q25 and MiXCR to the public reads, then kept only in-frame beta chains. When rows share a CDR3 protein, they turn into one entry using the most common DNA and genes. The sample table records 400,000 to 450,000 distinct CDR3 sequences; around 72% of these occur just once. The ten largest account for 3% to 5% of the sample. The sequenced sample consisted of sorted CD4+, CD8+, or CD8+CD57+ T cells (not recorded which) from PBMCs. Receptors were obtained from a human donor in good health, serving as a control.

V is TRBV29-1 and J is TRBJ2-1; TRBD2 matches 10 bases. The CDR3 totals 15 residues. Germline V gene data show CDR1 as SQVTM and CDR2 as ANQGSEA. J gave up 4 bases and V 2 bases, and 5 bases lay outside the gene matches. The chain's CDR3 is CSVEYGTSAYNEQFF. CDR3 DNA: TGCAGCGTTGAATATGGGACTAGCGCATACAATGAGCAGTTCTTC.

The V gene is TRBV7-2, the J gene TRBJ1-2; the D is unclear. Germline V gene sequence: CDR1 SGHTA, CDR2 FQGNSA. V lost 5 bases, J lost 11 bases, and 27 bases lay in between. The CDR3 consists of 16 residues. Here the CDR3 reads CASSPRPNSPLHFYTF. Written as DNA, the CDR3 is TGTGCCAGCAGCCCGAGACCAAATTCACCCCTCCACTTTTACACCTTC.